This T cell receptor beta chain appears in the sequencing data of a study of CXCR3-negative and CXCR3-positive naive CD8 T cells. The TRB libraries of cDNA were built by UMI-labeled 5' RACE. TCRdb reanalyzed the 5' RACE reads, giving one entry per CDR3 protein sequence and no DNA. This table lists around 92,000 distinct CDR3 sequences. The TCR comes from a human donor in good health. Some clones in this sample may be carry-over from other donors' samples. Sequenced sample: naive CXCR3- CD8+ T cells from blood. The sample's subset: CD45RO-CCR7+CD27+CD95- naive CD8+ T cells lacking CXCR3 (TNR3-).

This CDR3 is CAISEPGTRGASYEQYF. This chain joins TRBV10-3 and TRBJ2-7; TCRdb proposes TRBD1, but this gene call is untestable without DNA. Germline CDR1 ENHRY, CDR2 SYGVKD. The CDR3 is 17 amino acids.